This T cell receptor beta chain was recovered during a study of T cells after yellow fever vaccination (dated by TCRdb to the late 2010s). At the level of the whole study: Libraries from fractions with low cell numbers were prepared with the SMART-Seq v4 Ultra Low Input RNA kit. Bulk TCR alpha and beta repertoires were sequenced longitudinally to track T-cell clones before and after primary and booster YFV17D yellow fever vaccination. Two healthy male donors made up the cohort, one aged 18 to 30 years and the other aged 30 to 40 years. Blood was drawn at multiple timepoints before and after primary and secondary immunization, with bulk PBMC replicates and cell subsets isolated. Overall results and qualifications from the work: Compared with the primary T-cell response, the secondary T-cell response was faster but weaker, reaching its peak on day 5 rather than on day 15. Because the study included only a couple of donors, the extent to which the findings can be generalized is limited. Computational filtering was required because FACS-sorted repertoires could contain abundant contaminating clonotypes from the bulk population. Most clones expanded after primary vaccination (96% of CD4 and around 88% of CD8) were re-detected after the booster, suggesting that broad memory maintenance occurred. A small fraction of clonotypes showed up in both the CD4 and CD8 compartments, probably as a result of convergent recombination.

The intended sense of this specimen's treatment or condition label: live attenuated yellow fever vaccine strain. At each blood-draw timepoint, two biological replicates of bulk PBMCs were collected. PBMCs were isolated from peripheral blood using a standard Ficoll-Paque protocol. TriZol was used to extract RNA from bulk PBMCs, CD4 and CD8 fractions, and dextramer-positive and dextramer-negative fractions. TCR cDNA was synthesized by 5'RACE template switching, through which a universal primer site and unique molecular identifiers were introduced. Priming of cDNA synthesis was performed from both the TCR alpha and TCR beta constant segments. Two PCR steps were used to amplify libraries, with sample barcodes and sequencing adapters being added in the second step. Libraries were sequenced on Illumina HiSeq 2500 (2x100 bp) or NovaSeq (2x150 bp). In the original analysis: MIGEC was used to demultiplex reads and collapse the reads into UMI consensus sequences, and MiXCR was used for V(D)J alignment. Clonotypes responding to the vaccine were identified with edgeR on replicate PBMC samples, with the criteria of FDR below 0.01 and a log2 fold change above 5 up to day 15. Bulk clonotypes were assigned CD4 or CD8 identity according to which sequenced CD4 or CD8 repertoire held them at higher abundance. TCRdb reprocessing: public reads trimmed at Q25 with fastp, clones called with MiXCR, in-frame beta chains kept. Duplicate CDR3 protein sequences are folded into a single record with the most common DNA and genes. The V and J calls and clone size come from TCRdb's table, not from the authors' own analysis. In all, the sample holds about 500,000 distinct CDR3 sequences, and less than 20% of those were seen once. Approximately 15% of the sample is taken by the ten largest.

This clonotype has more than one count but fewer than ten. The target of this receptor is not known. The input lacks base qualities; no much larger clone sits a single base away. Deletion took 8 bases off V and 9 bases off J, with a span of 14 bases between the germline ends. There are 12 amino acids in the CDR3, from cysteine to phenylalanine inclusive. Only the CDR3 part of the read is kept: 36 bases, read in frame from the first base. Reading the germline V gene gives CDR1 SNHLY and CDR2 FYNNEI. Source: PBMCs, taken 5 to 6 days after the first yellow fever vaccination. Recombination connected TRBV2 to TRBJ2-1, with the D gene possibly TRBD1 or TRBD2, each one fitting 5 bases. This receptor was taken from a man in his late teens or twenties who received the YFV17D yellow fever vaccine. The DNA sequence is TGTGCCAGCCGCCCGCCCGGGGCTGAGCAGTTCTTC. The resulting protein is CASRPPGAEQFF.